The clone carrying this TCR beta chain came up once. Its antigen is not identified. Here immunoSEQ multiplex PCR was the method, and the copy in TCRdb shows in-frame clones only, minus some. The data contain more than 100,000 clones, 90% to 95% of them singletons. This record belongs to a study of OX40 agonist ivuxolimab in advanced cancers. Across the study: Melanoma, hepatocellular carcinoma, head and neck or renal cell cancer occurred in dose-escalation patients. Points from the study as a whole: By week 6 at 0.1 to 3.0 mg/kg, blood CD4+ and CD8+ T cells had expanded clonally. Clonal expansion in partial responders at 0.1-3.0 mg/kg ranked among the lowest.

Prior autoimmune disease or systemic immunosuppression barred patients. Germline V gene data show CDR1 as SGHRS and CDR2 as YFSETQ. The J segment lost 7 bases and the V segment lost 2 bases, leaving 6 bases of the junction unmatched. The CDR3 is 16 amino acids. V is TRBV5-1 and J is TRBJ2-1, with 13 bases matching TRBD2. The sample in question was CD4+ or CD8+ T cells sorted from blood, obtained in a trial of the OX40 agonist ivuxolimab. This clonotype originated in an adult with an advanced solid tumor such as melanoma, head and neck, liver or kidney cancer. The CDR3: CASSFGLAGALNEQFF. As DNA, the CDR3 is TGCGCCAGCAGCTTTGGACTAGCGGGGGCCCTAAATGAGCAGTTCTTC. The variable domain in full, with the rest retrieved from reference TRBV5-1 and TRBJ2-1, is KAGVTQTPRYLIKTRGQQVTLSCSPISGHRSVSWYQQTPGQGLQFLFEYFSETQRNKGNFPGRFSGRQFSNSRSEMNVSTLELGDSALYLCASSFGLAGALNEQFFGPGTRLTVL.